The clone carrying this TCR beta chain was counted a single time. Its antigen is unknown. Other nucleotide sequences from this sample produce the same CDR3. The sample is drawn from a study of lymphopenia after photon versus proton radiotherapy. Clones were read by immunoSEQ multiplex PCR, and TCRdb kept only the in-frame ones, dropping some. The sample consists of some 70,000 clones, 80% to 90% of them appearing once. General study results and limits: Proton therapy kept repertoires fairly stable, unlike photons, which gained effector/memory cells. Larger post-nadir TCR diversity loss correlated inversely with survival in deceased patients.

There are 17 residues in the CDR3. The germline V gene encodes CDR1 MNHEY and CDR2 SMNVEV (reference sequence). V trimming: 2 bases; J trimming: 5 bases; junction bases outside the gene matches: 3. The V call is TRBV27, the J call TRBJ2-4; TRBD2 agrees at 16 bases. This TCR derives from a man older than 75 with esophageal cancer. The material sequenced was peripheral blood, taken from a patient treated with proton-based radiotherapy. CDR3 region: CASSLRGLAGGENIQYF. CDR3 DNA: TGTGCCAGCAGTTTAAGGGGACTAGCGGGAGGGGAAAACATTCAGTACTTC.